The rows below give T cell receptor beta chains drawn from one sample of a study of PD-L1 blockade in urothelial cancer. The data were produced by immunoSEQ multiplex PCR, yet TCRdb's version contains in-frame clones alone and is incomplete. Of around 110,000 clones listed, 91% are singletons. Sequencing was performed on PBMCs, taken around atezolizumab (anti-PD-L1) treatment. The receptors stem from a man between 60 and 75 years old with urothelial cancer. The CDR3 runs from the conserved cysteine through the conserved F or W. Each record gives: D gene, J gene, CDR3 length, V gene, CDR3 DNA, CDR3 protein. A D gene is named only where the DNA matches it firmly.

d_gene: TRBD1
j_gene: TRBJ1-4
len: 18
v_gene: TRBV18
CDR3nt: TGTGCCAGCTCACCCCCTTCCCGGGACAGGGGGCGAGGTGAAAAACTGTTTTTT
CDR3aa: CASSPPSRDRGRGEKLFF

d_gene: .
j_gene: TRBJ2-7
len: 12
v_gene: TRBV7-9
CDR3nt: TGTGCCAGCAGCTACAACAGCTACGAGCAGTACTTC
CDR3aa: CASSYNSYEQYF

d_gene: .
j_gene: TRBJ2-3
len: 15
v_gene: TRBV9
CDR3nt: TGTGCCAGCAGCGTAGGTCAGGGTATCTCAGATACGCAGTATTTT
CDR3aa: CASSVGQGISDTQYF

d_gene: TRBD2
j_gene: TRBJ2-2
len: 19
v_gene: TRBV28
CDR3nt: TGTGCCAGCAGTCAAGGACTAGCGGGAGGTCAGAGAAGCACCGGGGAGCTGTTTTTT
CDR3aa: CASSQGLAGGQRSTGELFF

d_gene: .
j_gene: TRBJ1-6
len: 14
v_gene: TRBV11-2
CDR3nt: TGTGCCAGCAGCTTAGATGGGCAGGGCGATCCCCTCCACTTT
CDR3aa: CASSLDGQGDPLHF

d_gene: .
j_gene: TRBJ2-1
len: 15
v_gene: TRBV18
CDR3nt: TGTGCCAGCTCACCACGGATTGGAGGGGACAATGAGCAGTTCTTC
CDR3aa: CASSPRIGGDNEQFF

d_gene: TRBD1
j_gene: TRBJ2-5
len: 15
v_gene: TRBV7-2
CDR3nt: TGTGCCAGCAGCTTCGGACAGGGTTATAGGGAGACCCAGTACTTC
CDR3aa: CASSFGQGYRETQYF

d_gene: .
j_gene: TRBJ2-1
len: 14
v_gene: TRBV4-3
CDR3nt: TGCGCCAGCAGCCCCGGACAGGGAGGGAATGAGCAGTTCTTC
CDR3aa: CASSPGQGGNEQFF

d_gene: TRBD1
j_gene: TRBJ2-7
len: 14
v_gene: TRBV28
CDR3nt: TGTGCCAGCAGTTTATTACAGGGGGTCGGGGAGCAGTACTTC
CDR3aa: CASSLLQGVGEQYF

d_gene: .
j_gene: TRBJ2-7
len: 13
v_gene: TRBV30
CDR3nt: TGTGCCTGGGCAAGGGGTCCCCGCTACGAGCAGTACTTC
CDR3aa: CAWARGPRYEQYF

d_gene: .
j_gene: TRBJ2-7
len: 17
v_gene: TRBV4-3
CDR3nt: TGCGCCAGCAGCCAAGCTATGTCGGTCCGCGGAGAATACGAGCAGTACTTC
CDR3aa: CASSQAMSVRGEYEQYF